This is a list of T cell receptor beta chains from one sample in a study of cytomegalovirus exposure and HLA in healthy donors. Using immunoSEQ multiplex PCR, the repertoire was profiled, and TCRdb retains in-frame clones only, with some absent. The sample has 65,000 to 75,000 clones; 80% to 95% are singletons. Sequencing used PBMCs. The receptors originated from a man younger than 35 in good health and CMV-seropositive. CDR3s include the opening cysteine and the closing phenylalanine or tryptophan. Fields, in order: D gene, V gene, J gene, CDR3 protein, CDR3 DNA. The D gene is left open where the match is weak.

TRBD2	TRBV10-3	TRBJ2-7	CAISDPLADNYEQYF	TGTGCCATCAGTGACCCCCTAGCGGACAACTACGAGCAGTACTTC
TRBD2	TRBV7-8	TRBJ2-5	CASSLAFAGGGRETQYF	TGTGCCAGCAGCTTAGCGTTCGCGGGAGGGGGCCGAGAGACCCAGTACTTC
TRBD1	TRBV28	TRBJ2-3	CASSSPGTGTDTQYF	TGTGCCAGCAGTTCCCCCGGGACAGGCACAGATACGCAGTATTTT
NA	TRBV15	TRBJ2-4	CATSRRDIQYF	TGTGCCACCAGCAGACGGGACATTCAGTACTTC
TRBD1	TRBV7-2	TRBJ2-6	CASSWGQAASGANVLTF	TGTGCCAGCAGCTGGGGACAGGCGGCCTCTGGGGCCAACGTCCTGACTTTC
NA	TRBV6-1	TRBJ2-5	CASSEFGSLDFQETQYF	TGTGCCAGCAGTGAATTCGGTAGTTTGGACTTCCAAGAGACCCAGTACTTC
TRBD1	TRBV6-1	TRBJ1-1	CASSAGRTGDRTEAFF	TGTGCCAGCAGTGCCGGGCGGACAGGGGATAGGACTGAAGCTTTCTTT
TRBD1	TRBV25-1	TRBJ1-5	CASSLPPDRGNQPQHF	TGTGCCAGCAGTCTTCCCCCGGACAGGGGTAATCAGCCCCAGCATTTT
TRBD2	TRBV5-1	TRBJ2-7	CASSLGPLAGTTAYEQYF	TGCGCCAGCAGCTTGGGGCCGCTAGCGGGAACCACCGCCTACGAGCAGTACTTC
NA	TRBV30	TRBJ2-1	CAWSWGDEQFF	TGTGCCTGGAGTTGGGGCGATGAGCAGTTCTTC
TRBD1	TRBV28	TRBJ2-2	CASRETGGTGELFF	TGTGCCAGTAGAGAGACAGGGGGCACCGGGGAGCTGTTTTTT
TRBD2	TRBV7-2	TRBJ2-7	CASSLGTSGRRVGYEQYF	TGTGCCAGCAGCTTAGGGACTAGCGGGCGAAGGGTAGGTTACGAGCAGTACTTC
NA	TRBV5-1	TRBJ1-1	CASSLALQTGGGAFF	TGCGCCAGCAGCTTGGCTTTACAGACAGGCGGAGGAGCTTTCTTT
NA	TRBV18	TRBJ1-4	CASSPDRATNEKLFF	TGTGCCAGCTCACCGGACAGAGCAACTAATGAAAAACTGTTTTTT